One sample yielded the 23 T cell receptor beta chains listed below, sequenced in a study of breast tumors, draining lymph nodes, adjacent tissues. TCRdb itself ran the multiplex PCR reads through MiXCR, one entry per CDR3 protein. The sample consists of fewer than 200,000 distinct CDR3 sequences, about 33% of them appearing once. Samples came from axillary lymph nodes draining the breast cancer. The sequenced sample consisted of axillary lymph node tissue. Source of these receptors: a female donor with breast cancer. Some clones in this sample may be carry-over from other donors' samples.

Ten or more counts support this clonotype. V and J are TRBV19 and TRBJ2-1, with 9 bases fitting TRBD1. The V gene's germline CDR1 is LNHDA and CDR2 SQIVND (reference sequence). J gave up 7 bases and V 9 bases, and 7 bases lay outside the gene matches. The CDR3 is 13 amino acids. The CDR3 loop reads CASRDREFNEQFF. CDR3 nucleotides: TGTGCCAGCAGGGACAGGGAGTTTAATGAGCAGTTCTTC.

This clonotype was seen a handful of times. A read error may be the cause here, since a much bigger clone is one base away. The chain is built from TRBV7-7 and TRBJ2-7; D is unclear. Germline CDR1 SSHAT, CDR2 FNYEAQ (reference sequence). The CDR3 sequence is 15 residues long. The chain's CDR3 is CASSSGEAGYYEQYF. Written as DNA, the CDR3 is TGTGCTAGCAGCTCAGGAGAGGCAGGCTACTACGAGCAGTACTTC.

The chain carries TRBV6-2 or TRBV6-3 and TRBJ2-3; the D call may be TRBD1 or TRBD2 (6 bases each). CDR3 length equals 14 residues. The germline CDR1 and CDR2 sequences are MNHEY and SVGEGT. The V end lost 11 bases, the J end lost 4 bases, and 19 bases lay between the germline ends. CDR3 region: CAGRQAGAADTQYF. The CDR3 region has the DNA TGTGCCGGGAGGCAGGCAGGGGCGGCAGATACGCAGTATTTT.

With regard to this clonotype: The junction differs from germline at one of its ends, possibly a read error. This chain joins TRBV12-3 or TRBV12-4 and TRBJ1-3, with D maybe TRBD1 (5 bases). The CDR3 contains 18 residues. The CDR3, as DNA: TGTGCCTGCAGTTTTTCATTCTCAGGGATCAGCTCTGGAAACACCGTATATTTT. Translated, it gives CACSFSFSGISSGNTVYF.

This clonotype was seen many times. The genes are TRBV29-1 and TRBJ1-2; weak D call: TRBD1 (6 bases). Germline V lookup: CDR1 SQVTM, CDR2 ANQGSEA. Trimming left V 7 bases short and J 3 bases short, with 12 bases between. The length of the CDR3 is 12 residues. The CDR3 here is CSGYRDDYGYTF. CDR3 DNA sequence: TGCAGCGGGTACAGGGATGACTATGGCTACACCTTC.

This clonotype was found a few times. This may come from a read error, since a much larger clone is one base off. This chain connects TRBV20-1 to TRBJ2-7, with D possibly being TRBD2 (6 bases). Looked up from germline, CDR1 is DFQATT and CDR2 is SNEGSKA (reference sequence). The CDR3 loop spans 14 amino acids. V was pared by 1 base and J by 6 bases, with 16 bases between. The CDR3: CSARAISGFSEQYF. The CDR3 DNA follows: TGCAGTGCTAGAGCGATTAGCGGATTCTCCGAGCAGTACTTC.

Details on this clonotype: A much larger clonotype is one base distant, so this may be a read error. The chain is built from TRBV5-6 and TRBJ1-2; D unclear. The CDR3 consists of 13 residues. The V end was cut by 0 bases, the J end by 4 bases, with 7 bases between. Germline V CDR1 and CDR2: SGHDT, YYEEEE. Written as DNA, the CDR3 is TGTGCCAGCAGCTTGGTGCAGGCCTATGGCTACACCTTC. This sequence encodes CASSLVQAYGYTF.

This clonotype showed up many times. The chain joins TRBV7-9 to TRBJ2-7, with 8 nucleotides matching TRBD1. Germline lookup yields CDR1 SEHNR and CDR2 FQNEAQ (reference sequence). Losses at the gene ends were 5 bases for V and 7 bases for J; bases not matched to a gene: 10. This CDR3 comprises 14 residues. The CDR3: CASSLTGAEREQYF. CDR3 DNA sequence: TGTGCCAGCAGCCTGACAGGGGCCGAGAGGGAGCAGTACTTC.

The chain carries TRBV20-1 and TRBJ2-3; D ambiguous. The CDR3 sequence is 12 residues long. The germline V gene encodes CDR1 DFQATT and CDR2 SNEGSKA (reference sequence). Trimming shortened V by 6 bases and J by 6 bases, and 13 bases separated the two germline ends. This chain's CDR3 is CSANDPLDTQYF. The CDR3 bases are TGCAGTGCCAATGACCCCCTCGATACGCAGTATTTT.

This clonotype has a count of ten or more. This chain links TRBV20-1 with TRBJ1-6, with 8 bases fitting TRBD1. J gave up 0 bases and V 4 bases, and 11 bases lay outside the gene matches. Germline V lookup: CDR1 DFQATT, CDR2 SNEGSKA (reference sequence). The CDR3 loop spans 18 amino acids. The CDR3 protein is CSAKGQGRQSSYNSPLHF. For the CDR3, the DNA is TGCAGTGCTAAAGGACAGGGACGGCAGAGCTCCTATAATTCACCCCTCCACTTT.

The chain carries TRBV18 and TRBJ1-1; D is uncertain. This CDR3 contains 13 residues. Germline CDR1 reads KGHSH; CDR2 reads LQKENI. Trimming removed 4 bases at V and 11 bases at J, with 17 bases between. Written as DNA, the CDR3 is TGTGCCAGCTCACAAGGTGAGGCTGGCGGCGCTTTCTTT. The encoded protein is CASSQGEAGGAFF.

The chain recombines TRBV10-2 with TRBJ2-6, with D maybe TRBD1 (6 bases). Trimming took 8 bases from V and 0 from J, leaving 11 bases between them. Germline V gives CDR1 WSHSY, CDR2 SAAADI. This CDR3 is 15 amino acids long. The CDR3, as DNA: TGCGCCAGCGGACGACAGGTCTCTGGGGCCAACGTCCTGACTTTC. It is translated as CASGRQVSGANVLTF.

This clonotype was counted many times. This chain joins TRBV15 and TRBJ2-3; D possibly uses TRBD1 or TRBD2 (5 bases each). The CDR3 is made up of 15 amino acids. Germline lookup yields CDR1 LNHNV and CDR2 YYDKDF (reference sequence). Trimming took off 5 bases at V and 0 bases at J, with 12 bases between the two ends. Here the CDR3 DNA reads TGTGCCACCAGCCGGGAAGGACAAAGCACAGATACGCAGTATTTT. Translation gives CATSREGQSTDTQYF.

This clonotype was picked up one time. It may be a read error: a sequence one base away is much more abundant. The CDR3 spells CASSRAPSSNQPQHF. In DNA, the CDR3 is TGTGCCAGCAGCCGAGCTCCGTCTAGCAATCAGCCCCAGCATTTT. The chain employs TRBV3-1 and TRBJ1-5; D remains unclear. CDR1 is LGHDT, CDR2 YNNKEL, per germline (reference sequence). The CDR3 covers 15 residues. Trimming took off 4 bases at V and 0 bases at J, with 10 bases between the two ends.

As for this clonotype: This may be a read error, as it is one base from a much larger clone. The chain has TRBV9 and TRBJ2-3, with a tentative D call TRBD1 (7 bases). The CDR3 totals 13 residues. Germline V gives CDR1 SGDLS, CDR2 YYNGEE. CDR3 sequence (DNA): TGTGCCGGCAGCAGGGGGGCCGCGGATACGCAGTATTTT. Encoded protein: CAGSRGAADTQYF.

In its sample, this clonotype was seen many times. The V call is TRBV14, the J call TRBJ2-1; 9 positions match TRBD1. Germline V gene sequence: CDR1 SGHDN, CDR2 FVKESK. The CDR3 loop spans 15 amino acids. V shed 8 bases and J 2 bases; nucleotides not matched to a gene: 7. The CDR3 sequence is CASQSGTGTYNEQFF. The CDR3 DNA follows: TGTGCCAGCCAATCCGGGACAGGGACCTACAATGAGCAGTTCTTC.

This clonotype appeared once. The J gene is TRBJ2-1, the V gene TRBV28; TRBD1 aligns across 9 bases. The V segment lost 2 bases and the J segment 0 bases; nucleotides outside the gene matches: 5. This CDR3 contains 17 residues. The germline CDR1 and CDR2 sequences are MDHEN and SYDVKM. The DNA for the CDR3 is TGTGCCAGCAGTTTAACAGGGGGCGATAGCTCCTACAATGAGCAGTTCTTC. Translating it yields CASSLTGGDSSYNEQFF.

Only a few counts were recorded for this clonotype. The chain joins TRBV27 to TRBJ2-7; D is undetermined. This CDR3 spans 14 amino acids. CDR1 is MNHEY, CDR2 SMNVEV, per germline (reference sequence). V lost 5 bases to trimming and J lost 0 bases, with 11 bases between them. The CDR3 nucleotides read TGTGCCAGCAGTCCCCAGCTTACCTCCTACGAGCAGTACTTC. Its protein product is CASSPQLTSYEQYF.

Note on this clonotype: The germline gene is not matched at one end of the junction; a read error may be the cause. V gene TRBV20-1 combines with J gene TRBJ2-6, with 8 bases that match TRBD2. The CDR3 loop spans 14 amino acids. Germline V gene data show CDR1 as DFQATT and CDR2 as SNEGSKA (reference sequence). CDR3: CSARRSGGAHVLTF. DNA of the CDR3: TGCAGTGCTAGAAGGTCGGGGGGGGCCCACGTCCTGACTTTC.

A word on this clonotype: The junction differs from germline at one of its ends, possibly a read error. The V call is TRBV20-1, the J call TRBJ2-7; 9 bases align to TRBD2. Germline CDR1 DFQATT, CDR2 SNEGSKA (reference sequence). CDR3 length equals 17 residues. Written as DNA, the CDR3 is TGCGGTGCTAGAGATTATGAGCGGGAGGCCCTTGCCTACGAGCAGTACTTC. It codes for CGARDYEREALAYEQYF.

This clonotype was detected only a few times. The junction shows a germline mismatch at one end, possibly a read error. The V call is TRBV5-1, the J call TRBJ1-2; a possible D gene is TRBD1 (5 bases). The CDR3 consists of 13 residues. Looked up from germline, CDR1 is SGHRS and CDR2 is YFSETQ. In DNA, the CDR3 is TGCGTCAGCAGCTTCCTGGGACGTCAAGGCTACACCTTC. Translated: CVSSFLGRQGYTF.

This clonotype was seen ten or more times. The chain combines TRBV20-1 with TRBJ2-1; 9 positions agree with TRBD1. The CDR3 is 14 amino acids. Germline values: CDR1 DFQATT, CDR2 SNEGSKA (reference sequence). V trimming: 5 bases; J trimming: 13 bases; junction bases outside the gene matches: 15. The CDR3 spells CSAGGTGRATSQFF. CDR3 in DNA: TGCAGTGCTGGCGGGACAGGGCGAGCCACCAGCCAGTTCTTC.

Notes on this clonotype: This is likely a read error, given that the CDR3 carries no conserved phenylalanine or tryptophan at its end. V is TRBV27 and J is TRBJ2-7, with TRBD1 as a possible D gene (6 bases). Trimming removed 2 bases at V and 3 bases at J, with 14 bases between. CDR1 MNHEY and CDR2 SMNVEV come from the germline V gene (reference sequence). CDR3 length: 15 amino acids. The CDR3 nucleotides are TGTGCCAGCAGTTTACGGCAGGGGAAATTCTACGAGCAGTACCTC. Translation gives CASSLRQGKFYEQYL.